This TCR beta chain stems from a study of cytomegalovirus exposure and HLA in healthy donors. Study-wide results and caveats: As a later analysis revealed, most CMV-associated TCR beta chains appeared HLA-restricted. Later analysis identified several of the most significant clusters that appeared linked to common viral pathogens. Whilst most TCR sequences proved rare, a subset of public TCRs occurred across many donors.

The study ran its PCR with 60 Vbeta and 13 Jbeta primers. Sequenced by immunoSEQ multiplex PCR; TCRdb stores in-frame clones only, minus some. The sample has approximately 90,000 clones, roughly 80% seen once. With respect to this clone: Antigen unknown.

The CDR3 has 11 residues. Per germline, CDR1 SQVTM and CDR2 ANQGSEA. Losses at the gene ends were 7 bases for V and 3 bases for J; bases not matched to a gene: 3. This receptor was taken from a boy younger than 18 in good health and CMV-seronegative. The V gene is TRBV29-1, the J gene TRBJ2-7; TRBD1 matches 7 bases. Input material: PBMCs. CDR3 DNA: TGCAGCGCCGGGACAGACTACGAGCAGTACTTC. It specifies CSAGTDYEQYF.